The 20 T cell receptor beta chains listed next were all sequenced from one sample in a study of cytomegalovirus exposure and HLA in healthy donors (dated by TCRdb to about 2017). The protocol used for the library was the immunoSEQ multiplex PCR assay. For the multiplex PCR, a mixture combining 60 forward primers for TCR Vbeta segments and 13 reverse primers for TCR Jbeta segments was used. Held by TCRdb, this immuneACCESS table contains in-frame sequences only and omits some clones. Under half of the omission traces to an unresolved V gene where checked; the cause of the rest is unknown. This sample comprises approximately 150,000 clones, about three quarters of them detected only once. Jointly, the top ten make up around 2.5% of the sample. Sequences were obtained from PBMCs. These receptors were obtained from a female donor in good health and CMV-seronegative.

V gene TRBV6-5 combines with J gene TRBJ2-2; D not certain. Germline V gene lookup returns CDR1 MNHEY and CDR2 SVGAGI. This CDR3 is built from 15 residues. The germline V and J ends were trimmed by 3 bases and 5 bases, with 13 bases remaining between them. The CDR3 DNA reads TGTGCCAGCAGTTATTCAACAGCCTCAACCGGGGAGCTGTTTTTT. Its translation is CASSYSTASTGELFF.

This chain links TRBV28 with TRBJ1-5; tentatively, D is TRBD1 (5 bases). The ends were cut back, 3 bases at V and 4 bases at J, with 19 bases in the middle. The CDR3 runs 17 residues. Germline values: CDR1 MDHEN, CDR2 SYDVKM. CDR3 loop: CASSFGTKGIRNQPQHF. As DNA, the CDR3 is TGTGCCAGCAGTTTCGGCACCAAGGGGATCCGTAATCAGCCCCAGCATTTT.

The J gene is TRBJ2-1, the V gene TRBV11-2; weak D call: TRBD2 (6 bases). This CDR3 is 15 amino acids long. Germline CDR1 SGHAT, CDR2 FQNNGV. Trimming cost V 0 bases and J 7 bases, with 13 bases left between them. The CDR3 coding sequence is TGTGCCAGCAGCTTAGATACAGGAGGGATAAATGAGCAGTTCTTC. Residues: CASSLDTGGINEQFF. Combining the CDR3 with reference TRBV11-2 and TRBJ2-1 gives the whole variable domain EAGVAQSPRYKIIEKRQSVAFWCNPISGHATLYWYQQILGQGPKLLIQFQNNGVVDDSQLPKDRFSAERLKGVDSTLKIQPAKLEDSAVYLCASSLDTGGINEQFFGPGTRLTVL.

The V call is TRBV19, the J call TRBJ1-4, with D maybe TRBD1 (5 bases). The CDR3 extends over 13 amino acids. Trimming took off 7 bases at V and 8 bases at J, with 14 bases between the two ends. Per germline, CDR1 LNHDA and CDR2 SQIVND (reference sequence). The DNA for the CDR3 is TGTGCCAGTACCGGTCCTGGGGCCGAAAAACTGTTTTTT. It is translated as CASTGPGAEKLFF.

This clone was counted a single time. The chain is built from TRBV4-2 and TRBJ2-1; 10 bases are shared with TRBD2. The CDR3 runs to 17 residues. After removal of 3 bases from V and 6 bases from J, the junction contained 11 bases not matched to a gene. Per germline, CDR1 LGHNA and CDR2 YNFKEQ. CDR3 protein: CASSHPGGVAGGNEQFF. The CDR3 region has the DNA TGTGCCAGCAGCCATCCCGGAGGAGTAGCGGGGGGCAATGAGCAGTTCTTC.

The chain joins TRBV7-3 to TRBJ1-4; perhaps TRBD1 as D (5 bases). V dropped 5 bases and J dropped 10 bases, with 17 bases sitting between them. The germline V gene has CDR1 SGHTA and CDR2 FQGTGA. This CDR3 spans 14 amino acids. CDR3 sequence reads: CASSPDTVCIKLFF. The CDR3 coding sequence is TGTGCCAGCAGCCCGGACACGGTTTGTATAAAACTGTTTTTT.

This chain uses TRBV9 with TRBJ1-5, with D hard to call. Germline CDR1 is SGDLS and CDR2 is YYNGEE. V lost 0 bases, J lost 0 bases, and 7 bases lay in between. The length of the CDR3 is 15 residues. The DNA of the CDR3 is TGTGCCAGCAGCGTAGGCCAGTATAGCAATCAGCCCCAGCATTTT. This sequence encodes CASSVGQYSNQPQHF.

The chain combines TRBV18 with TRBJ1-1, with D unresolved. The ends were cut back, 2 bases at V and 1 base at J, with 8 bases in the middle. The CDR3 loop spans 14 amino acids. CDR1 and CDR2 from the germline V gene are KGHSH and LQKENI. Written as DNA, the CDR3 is TGTGCCAGCTCACCAGGGGAGGGGAACACTGAAGCTTTCTTT. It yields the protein CASSPGEGNTEAFF.

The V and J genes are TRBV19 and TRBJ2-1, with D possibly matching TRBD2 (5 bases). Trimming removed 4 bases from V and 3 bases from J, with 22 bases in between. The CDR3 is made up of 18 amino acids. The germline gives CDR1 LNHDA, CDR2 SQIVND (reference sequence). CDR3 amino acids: CASSKRLSPAADYNEQFF. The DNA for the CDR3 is TGTGCCAGTAGTAAGCGCCTAAGTCCAGCGGCAGACTACAATGAGCAGTTCTTC.

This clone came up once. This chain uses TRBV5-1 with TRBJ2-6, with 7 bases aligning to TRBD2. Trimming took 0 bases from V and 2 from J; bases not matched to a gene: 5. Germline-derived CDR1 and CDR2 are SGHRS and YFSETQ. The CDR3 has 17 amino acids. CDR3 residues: CASSLAGGTPGANVLTF. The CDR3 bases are TGCGCCAGCAGCTTGGCCGGGGGGACTCCTGGGGCCAACGTCCTGACTTTC.

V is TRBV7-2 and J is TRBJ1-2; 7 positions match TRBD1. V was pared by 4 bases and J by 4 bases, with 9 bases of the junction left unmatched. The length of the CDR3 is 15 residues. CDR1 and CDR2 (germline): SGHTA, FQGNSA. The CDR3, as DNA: TGTGCCAGCAGCTCAGGGGGTTACGGGGCCTATGGCTACACCTTC. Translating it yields CASSSGGYGAYGYTF.

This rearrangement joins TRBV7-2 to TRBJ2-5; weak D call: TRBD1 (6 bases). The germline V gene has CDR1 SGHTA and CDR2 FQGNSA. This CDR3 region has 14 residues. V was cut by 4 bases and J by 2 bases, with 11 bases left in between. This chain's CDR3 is CASSSYREQETQYF. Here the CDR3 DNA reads TGTGCCAGCAGCTCCTACAGGGAACAAGAGACCCAGTACTTC.

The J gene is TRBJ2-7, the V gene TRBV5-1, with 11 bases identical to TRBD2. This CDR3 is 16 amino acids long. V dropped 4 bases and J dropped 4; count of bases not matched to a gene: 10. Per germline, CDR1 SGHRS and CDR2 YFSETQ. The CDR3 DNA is TGCGCCAGCAGCACCTCCACGACTAGCGGGATGTACGAGCAGTACTTC. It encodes CASSTSTTSGMYEQYF.

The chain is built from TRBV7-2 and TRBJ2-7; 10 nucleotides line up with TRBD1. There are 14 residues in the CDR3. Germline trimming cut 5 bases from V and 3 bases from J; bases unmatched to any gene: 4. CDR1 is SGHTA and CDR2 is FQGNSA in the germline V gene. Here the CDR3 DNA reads TGTGCCAGCAGCCCTGGACAGGGGGGCTACGAGCAGTACTTC. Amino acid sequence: CASSPGQGGYEQYF.

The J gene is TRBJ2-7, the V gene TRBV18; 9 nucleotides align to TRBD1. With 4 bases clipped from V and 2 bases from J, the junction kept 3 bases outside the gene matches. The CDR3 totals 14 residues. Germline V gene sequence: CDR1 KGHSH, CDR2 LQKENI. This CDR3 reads CASSQGQGAYEQYF. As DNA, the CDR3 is TGTGCCAGCTCACAGGGACAGGGAGCCTACGAGCAGTACTTC.

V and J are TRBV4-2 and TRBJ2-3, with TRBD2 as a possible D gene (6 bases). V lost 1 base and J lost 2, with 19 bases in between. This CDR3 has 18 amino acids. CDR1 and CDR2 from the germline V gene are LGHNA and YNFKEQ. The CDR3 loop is CASSQGGWGLDDTDTQYF. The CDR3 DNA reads TGTGCCAGCAGCCAAGGGGGATGGGGACTTGACGACACAGATACGCAGTATTTT.

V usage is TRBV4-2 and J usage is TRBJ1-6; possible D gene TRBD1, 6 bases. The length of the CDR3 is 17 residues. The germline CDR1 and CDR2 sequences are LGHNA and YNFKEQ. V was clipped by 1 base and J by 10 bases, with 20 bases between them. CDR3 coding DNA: TGTGCCAGCAGCCAAGCGGGACCATCAGGGGCGCGCTCACCCCTCCACTTT. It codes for CASSQAGPSGARSPLHF.

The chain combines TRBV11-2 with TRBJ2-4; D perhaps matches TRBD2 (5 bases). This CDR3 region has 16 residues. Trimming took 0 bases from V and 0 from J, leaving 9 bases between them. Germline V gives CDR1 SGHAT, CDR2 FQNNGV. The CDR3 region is CASSLETGRAKNIQYF. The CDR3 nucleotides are TGTGCCAGCAGCTTAGAAACGGGAAGAGCCAAAAACATTCAGTACTTC.

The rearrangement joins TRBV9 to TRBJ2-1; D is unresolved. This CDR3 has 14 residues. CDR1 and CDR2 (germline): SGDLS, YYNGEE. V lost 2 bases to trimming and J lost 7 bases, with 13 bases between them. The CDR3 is CASSVAIAGNEQFF. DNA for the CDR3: TGTGCCAGCAGCGTCGCTATTGCCGGGAATGAGCAGTTCTTC.

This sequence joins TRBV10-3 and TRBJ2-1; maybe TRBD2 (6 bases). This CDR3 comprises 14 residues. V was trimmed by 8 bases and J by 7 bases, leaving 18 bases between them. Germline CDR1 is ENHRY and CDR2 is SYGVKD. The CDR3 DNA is TGTGCCATCCTTCAAGGAGGGCCGCTTAATGAGCAGTTCTTC. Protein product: CAILQGGPLNEQFF.